This T cell receptor (beta chain) was identified in a study of T cell responses to AZD1222 COVID-19 vaccine. Germline V gene lookup returns CDR1 LNHDA and CDR2 SQIVND (reference sequence). V was trimmed by 3 bases and J by 8 bases, leaving 13 bases between them. The CDR3 consists of 13 residues. Some clones are missing from TCRdb's copy, which holds only in-frame ones; the method was immunoSEQ multiplex PCR. The sample lists roughly 140,000 clones; 90% were seen once. Sequenced here: peripheral blood, sampled on day 0 of AZD1222 vaccination. The rearrangement uses TRBV19 and TRBJ1-2, with D perhaps TRBD1 (5 bases). This receptor was taken from an adult in good health. CDR3 DNA sequence: TGTGCCAGTAGTATCCGGCAGGGTTACGGCTACACCTTC. This translates into CASSIRQGYGYTF.